The sequence of this TCR beta chain was determined in a study of shared clonotypes between healthy human individuals. Whole-study results and caveats: Sequencing depth was predicted to influence how clonotypes are shared among donors. Rarefaction exposed incomplete sorted-subset sequencing despite large depth.

Details on this clone: The antigen is undetermined.

Naive CD4+ cells were CD45RA-selected; the remaining cells were memory. A deep-level run was used for the assay. Measured with immunoSEQ multiplex PCR; TCRdb has only the in-frame clones, and not every one. Of 1.6 million or so clones detected, approximately 97% appear once; the ten largest clones hold 1.2%. CDR1 is LNHNV, CDR2 YYDKDF, per germline (reference sequence). The V and J ends lost 4 bases and 3 bases respectively, with 12 bases between them. This CDR3 is 14 amino acids long. This rearrangement joins TRBV15 to TRBJ1-2; TRBD1 might be the D (5 bases). The clonotype was recovered from a man aged 25-45 years in good health. The sample comprised naive CD4+ T cells sorted from blood. Subset here: CD45RA+ positively selected. CDR3 DNA: TGTGCCACCAGCAAGGGGCCGGATGACTATGGCTACACCTTC. Amino acids: CATSKGPDDYGYTF.